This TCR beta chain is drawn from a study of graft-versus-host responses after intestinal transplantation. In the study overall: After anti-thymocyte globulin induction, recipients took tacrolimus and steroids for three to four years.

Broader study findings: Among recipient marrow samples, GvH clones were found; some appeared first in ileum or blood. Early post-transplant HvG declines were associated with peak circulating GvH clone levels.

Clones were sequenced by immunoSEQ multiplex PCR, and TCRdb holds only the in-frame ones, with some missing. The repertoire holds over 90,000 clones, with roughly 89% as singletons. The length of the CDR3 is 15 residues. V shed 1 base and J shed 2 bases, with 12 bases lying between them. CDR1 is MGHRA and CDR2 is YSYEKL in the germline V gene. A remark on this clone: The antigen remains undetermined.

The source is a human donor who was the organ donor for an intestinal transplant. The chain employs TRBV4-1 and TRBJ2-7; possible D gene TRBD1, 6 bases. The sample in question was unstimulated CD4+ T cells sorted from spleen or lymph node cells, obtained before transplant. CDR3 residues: CASSQGRTVTYEQYF. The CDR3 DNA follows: TGCGCCAGCAGCCAAGGACGGACAGTTACCTACGAGCAGTACTTC.